The 23 T cell receptor beta chains presented below share a single source sample, sequenced in a study of T cell responses to AZD1222 COVID-19 vaccine. Sequencing used immunoSEQ multiplex PCR; TCRdb keeps in-frame clones, though not all of them. The data contain roughly 100,000 clones, roughly 90% of them seen just once; the ten biggest clones take up 2.5%. This sample comprised peripheral blood, obtained on day 0 of AZD1222 vaccination. These receptors came from an adult in good health.

This chain links TRBV5-6 with TRBJ1-1; D is undetermined. Germline V gene sequence: CDR1 SGHDT, CDR2 YYEEEE. The CDR3 loop spans 13 amino acids. V shed 2 bases and J shed 4 bases, with 9 bases lying between them. The CDR3 reads CASSFGRTTEAFF. Written as DNA, the CDR3 is TGTGCCAGCAGCTTTGGGCGAACCACTGAAGCTTTCTTT.

A few counts support this clone. The J gene is TRBJ2-7, the V gene TRBV7-9; D remains unclear. V was cut by 5 bases and J by 1 base, with 27 bases left in between. Germline loops: CDR1 SEHNR, CDR2 FQNEAQ (reference sequence). The CDR3 covers 19 residues. The CDR3 region has the DNA TGTGCCAGCAGCGAATCTCTACCATCGTCCAGCGTTGCTTCCTACGAGCAGTACTTC. The encoded protein is CASSESLPSSSVASYEQYF.

This chain joins TRBV2 and TRBJ1-5; D is undetermined. This CDR3 spans 14 amino acids. Looked up from germline, CDR1 is SNHLY and CDR2 is FYNNEI. V lost 3 bases to trimming and J lost 4 bases, with 10 bases between them. The CDR3 coding sequence is TGTGCCAGCAGTGAGGGCATTCCTAATCAGCCCCAGCATTTT. Translated, it gives CASSEGIPNQPQHF.

The V and J genes are TRBV11-2 and TRBJ2-3; TRBD1 aligns across 12 bases. The CDR3 consists of 19 residues. V lost 6 bases and J lost 1; bases outside the gene matches: 14. In germline, CDR1 is SGHAT, CDR2 FQNNGV. CDR3 loop: CASRHPGQGAPQGTDTQYF. CDR3 nucleotides: TGTGCCAGCAGACATCCGGGACAGGGGGCGCCCCAGGGCACAGATACGCAGTATTTT.

This clone was seen more than once but under ten times. The V gene is TRBV30, the J gene TRBJ2-1, with D uncertain. The CDR3 spans 13 residues. CDR1 and CDR2 from the germline V gene are GTSNPN and SVGIG (reference sequence). The V and J ends lost 4 bases and 0 bases respectively, with 7 bases between them. The CDR3: CAWTASSYNEQFF. In DNA, the CDR3 is TGTGCCTGGACAGCGAGCTCCTACAATGAGCAGTTCTTC.

This rearrangement joins TRBV19 to TRBJ2-1; D could derive from TRBD1 or TRBD2 (5 bases each). This CDR3 region has 12 residues. V lost 5 bases to trimming and J lost 7 bases, with 9 bases between them. CDR1 is LNHDA and CDR2 is SQIVND in the germline V gene (reference sequence). The CDR3 coding sequence is TGTGCCAGTAGTCTCGGGGCTAATGAGCAGTTCTTC. This codes for CASSLGANEQFF.

This clone has a single count. The genes are TRBV5-1 and TRBJ2-3; D is possibly TRBD1 or TRBD2 (9 bases each). CDR1 and CDR2 from the germline V gene are SGHRS and YFSETQ. The CDR3 is made up of 18 amino acids. V gave up 4 bases and J gave up 0 bases, with 21 bases separating them. In nucleotides, the CDR3 is TGCGCCAGCAGCCCCGGACAGGGGACTAGCAGAAGCACAGATACGCAGTATTTT. It codes for CASSPGQGTSRSTDTQYF.

The V call is TRBV15, the J call TRBJ2-3; 8 bases match TRBD2. The V gene end was trimmed by 6 bases and the J gene end by 4 bases; junction bases not matched to a gene: 6. Germline V lookup: CDR1 LNHNV, CDR2 YYDKDF (reference sequence). The CDR3 covers 14 residues. Here the CDR3 reads CATREGTRADTQYF. The CDR3 bases are TGTGCCACCAGAGAAGGGACTAGAGCAGATACGCAGTATTTT.

This clone was seen only once. J is TRBJ1-2 and V is TRBV6-1; a weak D match, TRBD1 (6 bases). Trimming removed 2 bases from V and 4 bases from J, with 11 bases in between. CDR3 length equals 14 residues. The germline gives CDR1 MNHNS, CDR2 SASEGT. CDR3 protein: CASSERQDLYGYTF. For the CDR3, the DNA is TGTGCCAGCAGTGAAAGACAGGACCTCTATGGCTACACCTTC.

The V gene is TRBV19, the J gene TRBJ1-2; 7 bases are a match to TRBD1. Germline assignment: CDR1 LNHDA and CDR2 SQIVND (reference sequence). With 2 bases clipped from V and 8 bases from J, the junction kept 5 bases outside the gene matches. The CDR3 has 13 residues. This chain's CDR3 is CASSINRGRGYTF. CDR3 coding DNA: TGTGCCAGTAGTATAAACAGGGGCCGCGGCTACACCTTC.

The gene calls are TRBV9 and TRBJ2-1; D gene unclear. CDR3 length: 14 residues. V lost 0 bases to trimming and J lost 3 bases, with 7 bases between them. Germline values: CDR1 SGDLS, CDR2 YYNGEE. The CDR3 here is CASSVGLLYNEQFF. DNA for the CDR3: TGTGCCAGCAGCGTAGGGCTCCTCTACAATGAGCAGTTCTTC.

V gene TRBV5-1 combines with J gene TRBJ1-6; no clear D. Germline V gene data show CDR1 as SGHRS and CDR2 as YFSETQ. The CDR3 is 13 residues long. V gave up 0 bases and J gave up 8 bases, with 6 bases separating them. The CDR3 is CASSLESDSPLHF. As DNA, the CDR3 is TGCGCCAGCAGCTTGGAATCAGATTCACCCCTCCACTTT.

V is TRBV7-8 and J is TRBJ2-2, with D unresolved. Between the trimmed V and J ends, which lost 0 bases and 5 bases, there was a span of 7 bases. This CDR3 has 14 amino acids. From germline, CDR1 is SGHVS and CDR2 FQNEAQ. In nucleotides, the CDR3 is TGTGCCAGCAGCTTAGCTGTGGTAACCGGGGAGCTGTTTTTT. The encoded protein is CASSLAVVTGELFF.

This clone was recorded once. This CDR3 is CASSRSAGYSPLHF. The DNA of the CDR3 is TGTGCCAGCAGTCGTTCCGCTGGGTATTCACCCCTCCACTTT. The gene calls are TRBV2 and TRBJ1-6; no firm D call. The germline V gene has CDR1 SNHLY and CDR2 FYNNEI. With 5 bases removed from V and 8 bases from J, the gap between germline ends came to 13 bases. The CDR3 totals 14 residues.

CDR3 amino acids: CASSTNPGLDEQYF. The CDR3 DNA sequence: TGCGCCAGCAGCACTAACCCGGGACTGGACGAGCAGTACTTC. The V gene is TRBV5-1, the J gene TRBJ2-7, with D tentatively TRBD2 (6 bases). This CDR3 comprises 14 residues. Looked up from germline, CDR1 is SGHRS and CDR2 is YFSETQ. V was cut by 4 bases and J by 5 bases, with 16 bases left in between.

This chain connects TRBV3-1 (or the pseudogene TRBV3-2) to TRBJ2-7; 12 bases are shared with TRBD1. Germline-derived CDR1 and CDR2 are LGHDT and YNNKEL (reference sequence). With V trimmed by 4 bases and J by 6 bases, 4 bases remained unmatched. The CDR3 is 14 residues long. The CDR3 DNA reads TGTGCCAGCAGCCCGCGGGACAGGGGGCGCGAGCAGTACTTC. Amino acids: CASSPRDRGREQYF.

The rearrangement uses TRBV29-1 and TRBJ2-7; TRBD1 agrees at 10 bases. Per the germline V gene, CDR1 is SQVTM and CDR2 is ANQGSEA. V trimming: 2 bases; J trimming: 2 bases; junction bases outside the gene matches: 9. The CDR3 is 16 residues long. The CDR3 coding sequence is TGCAGCGTTGAAAACTCAGGGACAGGGGAGACCTACGAGCAGTACTTC. Its translation: CSVENSGTGETYEQYF.

The rearrangement uses TRBV3-1 (or the pseudogene TRBV3-2) and TRBJ2-7; D remains ambiguous. Germline V gives CDR1 LGHDT, CDR2 YNNKEL (reference sequence). The CDR3 spans 12 residues. Trimming took 2 bases from V and 5 from J, leaving 7 bases between them. The CDR3 spells CASSQLLDEQYF. The CDR3 DNA reads as TGTGCCAGCAGCCAACTACTTGACGAGCAGTACTTC.

This chain joins TRBV5-1 and TRBJ1-2, with 8 bases that match TRBD1. There are 15 residues in the CDR3. CDR1 is SGHRS, CDR2 YFSETQ, per germline. Trimming took 5 bases from V and 0 from J; bases not matched to a gene: 6. In DNA, the CDR3 is TGCGCCAGCAGTTATACAGGGGGGACTAACTATGGCTACACCTTC. It specifies CASSYTGGTNYGYTF.

This clone was seen a single time. CDR3 residues: CSASAPAGVYEQYF. CDR3 in DNA: TGCAGTGCGAGTGCCCCAGCGGGAGTTTACGAGCAGTACTTC. This chain joins TRBV20-1 and TRBJ2-7, with 8 bases lining up with TRBD2. Germline V lookup: CDR1 DFQATT, CDR2 SNEGSKA (reference sequence). V trimming: 6 bases; J trimming: 4 bases; junction bases outside the gene matches: 11. This CDR3 region has 14 residues.

This chain uses TRBV5-1 with TRBJ1-2, with 7 bases identical to TRBD1. V shed 2 bases and J 3 bases; nucleotides not matched to a gene: 4. The CDR3 extends over 14 amino acids. The germline CDR1 and CDR2 sequences are SGHRS and YFSETQ. The CDR3 is CASSFSGQDYGYTF. CDR3 coding DNA: TGCGCCAGCAGCTTCTCTGGACAGGACTATGGCTACACCTTC.

V usage is TRBV5-1 and J usage is TRBJ2-6, with D perhaps TRBD1 or TRBD2 (5 bases each). Germline CDR1 SGHRS, CDR2 YFSETQ. The CDR3 totals 17 residues. V lost 5 bases, J lost 0 bases, and 15 bases lay in between. The CDR3 DNA reads TGCGCCAGCAGTTCGGGGCCTATTACCTCTGGGGCCAACGTCCTGACTTTC. Protein sequence: CASSSGPITSGANVLTF.

The V and J genes are TRBV6-4 and TRBJ1-6; the D is unclear. V lost 2 bases, J lost 9 bases, and 8 bases lay in between. The CDR3 consists of 13 residues. Per germline, CDR1 MRHNA and CDR2 SNTAGT. As DNA, the CDR3 is TGTGCCAGCAGTGACAGGGAGGGTTCACCCCTCCACTTT. It translates to CASSDREGSPLHF.